These T cell receptor beta chains were read from a single sample in a study of CD8 T cells in ankylosing spondylitis. MiXCR, run by TCRdb on the 5' RACE reads, gives a single entry per CDR3 protein. The table lists hundreds of thousands of distinct CDR3 sequences, roughly 12% of them singletons. The sequenced sample was blood, either unsorted or a sorted T cell fraction (not recorded which). These receptors originate from a male donor with ankylosing spondylitis. Both conserved end residues are part of each CDR3. Each record gives: V gene, clone size, J gene, D gene, CDR3 protein, CDR3 DNA. D genes are given only for firm matches. Only part of the rows carry a size: once, few, many, or a class if the clone is expanded.

>TRBV11-1|few|TRBJ2-1|.
CASSLGPRHGSRLSEQFF
TGTGCCAGCAGCTTAGGTCCCCGGCACGGGAGTAGGTTGAGTGAGCAGTTCTTC
>TRBV20-1|many|TRBJ1-5|.
CSATLGGGPQHF
TGCAGTGCTACCCTGGGGGGCGGGCCCCAGCATTTT
>TRBV20-1|many|TRBJ2-4|TRBD2
CSAREGGNIQYF
TGCAGTGCTAGAGAGGGGGGGAACATTCAGTACTTC
>TRBV5-4|few|TRBJ2-5|TRBD2
CASSFPGTSLETQYF
TGTGCCAGCAGTTTTCCCGGGACTAGTCTGGAGACCCAGTACTTC
>TRBV4-3|many|TRBJ2-6|TRBD2
CASSPRLAEVSGANVLTF
TGCGCCAGCAGCCCCCGACTAGCGGAAGTCTCTGGGGCCAACGTCCTGACTTTC
>TRBV7-3|few|TRBJ1-1|.
CASSLTGSAEAFF
TGTGCCAGCAGCTTAACAGGGTCCGCTGAAGCTTTCTTT
>TRBV12-3/TRBV12-4|many|TRBJ2-7|.
CASRGPFDGYEQYF
TGTGCCAGCAGGGGACCCTTCGATGGGTACGAGCAGTACTTC
>TRBV20-1|few|TRBJ1-4|TRBD1
CSAPGQTNEKLFF
TGCAGTGCTCCGGGACAGACTAATGAAAAACTGTTTTTT
>TRBV4-1|few|TRBJ1-2|.
CASSRPPGGYTF
TGCGCCAGCAGCCGTCCGCCTGGGGGCTACACCTTC
>TRBV12-3/TRBV12-4|few|TRBJ1-3|.
CASSLLGGDSKF
TGTGCCAGCAGTTTATTGGGCGGGGACTCCAAGTTT
>TRBV19|.|TRBJ2-3|TRBD2
CASSPSGSGRPDTQYF
TGTGCCAGTAGTCCGTCGGGTAGCGGGAGACCAGATACGCAGTATTTT
>TRBV4-2|.|TRBJ2-3|TRBD2
CASSQEAGLSTDTQYF
TGTGCCAGCAGCCAAGAAGCGGGGCTCAGCACAGATACGCAGTATTTT
>TRBV20-1|.|TRBJ1-1|TRBD1
CRVDRVETEAFF
TGCAGGGTGGACAGGGTGGAAACTGAAGCTTTCTTT
>TRBV6-2/TRBV6-3|few|TRBJ1-2|TRBD1
CASSYFGQGSNYGYTF
TGTGCCAGCAGTTACTTCGGACAGGGGTCAAACTATGGCTACACCTTC
>TRBV7-9|few|TRBJ2-5|TRBD2
CASSGLAGGPETQYF
TGTGCCAGCTCGGGACTAGCGGGAGGGCCGGAGACCCAGTACTTC
>TRBV5-1|.|TRBJ2-3|TRBD1
CASASNRGSTDTQYF
TGCGCCAGCGCCTCCAACAGGGGTAGCACAGATACGCAGTATTTT
>TRBV5-1|.|TRBJ2-6|TRBD2
CASSARLAGVSGANVLTF
TGCGCCAGCAGCGCAAGACTAGCGGGCGTCTCTGGGGCCAACGTCCTGACTTTC
>TRBV20-1|.|TRBJ2-7|.
CSARGWQASSYEQYF
TGCAGTGCTAGAGGGTGGCAGGCGTCTTCCTACGAGCAGTACTTC
>TRBV20-1|few|TRBJ1-1|.
CSARDSGTEAFF
TGCAGTGCTAGAGATTCAGGGACTGAAGCTTTCTTT
>TRBV20-1|few|TRBJ2-5|.
CSASTLRAEETQYF
TGCAGTGCTTCCACCTTGCGGGCGGAGGAGACCCAGTACTTC
>TRBV20-1|.|TRBJ2-7|.
CSARGAGPLAEQYF
TGCAGTGCTAGAGGGGCAGGTCCCCTGGCCGAGCAGTACTTC
>TRBV7-9|few|TRBJ2-6|.
CASSLLGSSGANVLTF
TGTGCCAGCAGCTTATTGGGTTCCTCTGGGGCCAACGTCCTGACTTTC
>TRBV29-1|.|TRBJ2-5|.
CSVERSRRETQYF
TGCAGCGTTGAAAGAAGCCGGAGGGAGACCCAGTACTTC
>TRBV20-1|few|TRBJ2-1|.
CSAHLRTLDNEQFF
TGCAGTGCACATTTGAGGACATTGGACAATGAGCAGTTCTTC
>TRBV7-3|few|TRBJ2-1|TRBD1
CASSRTGGQGQFF
TGTGCCAGCAGCCGTACAGGGGGACAAGGGCAGTTCTTC
>TRBV6-5|.|TRBJ2-2|.
CASRKVTGELFF
TGTGCCAGCCGTAAGGTCACCGGGGAGCTGTTTTTT
>TRBV20-1|many|TRBJ2-1|TRBD2
CSAKPRTGTSNNEQFF
TGCAGTGCTAAGCCCCGTACCGGGACTAGTAACAATGAGCAGTTCTTC
>TRBV29-1|.|TRBJ2-3|.
CSVESGGATDTQYF
TGCAGCGTTGAATCAGGGGGGGCCACAGATACGCAGTATTTT
>TRBV5-1|few|TRBJ1-4|.
CASSQLGGGMGEKLFF
TGCGCCAGCAGCCAACTAGGTGGCGGTATGGGTGAAAAACTGTTTTTT
>TRBV4-2|few|TRBJ1-2|.
CASSQRIAGEISYGYTF
TGTGCCAGCAGCCAAAGAATCGCGGGGGAGATAAGTTATGGCTACACCTTC
>TRBV20-1|few|TRBJ1-5|.
CSARGRGNLGQHF
TGCAGTGCTAGGGGTAGGGGAAATCTGGGCCAGCATTTT
>TRBV27|few|TRBJ1-4|.
CASSLQGDEKLFF
TGTGCCAGCAGTTTACAAGGGGATGAAAAACTGTTTTTT
>TRBV28|.|TRBJ2-3|.
CASSRYRFTDTQYF
TGTGCCAGCAGTCGTTACAGGTTCACAGATACGCAGTATTTT
>TRBV12-3/TRBV12-4|.|TRBJ2-7|TRBD1
CASSLALTGAYEQYF
TGTGCCAGCAGTTTAGCCTTGACAGGGGCCTACGAGCAGTACTTC
>TRBV5-1|few|TRBJ2-7|.
CASSHRDGTYEQYF
TGCGCCAGCAGTCACCGGGACGGGACCTACGAGCAGTACTTC
>TRBV20-1|many|TRBJ1-1|.
CSARKNSAVEAFF
TGCAGTGCTAGAAAGAACAGCGCGGTTGAAGCTTTCTTT
>TRBV20-1|once|TRBJ2-7|TRBD1
CSARYAGQGIYEQYF
TGCAGTGCTAGATACGCCGGACAGGGGATCTACGAGCAGTACTTC
>TRBV5-1|few|TRBJ2-7|.
CASSSLDTYEQYF
TGCGCCAGCAGCTCATTAGACACGTACGAGCAGTACTTC
>TRBV7-9|many|TRBJ1-1|.
CASSVHSWGNAEAFF
TGTGCCAGCAGCGTTCATTCCTGGGGGAATGCTGAAGCTTTCTTT
>TRBV7-2|.|TRBJ2-1|.
CASSSLAYSYNEQFF
TGTGCCAGCAGCTCGTTAGCGTACTCCTACAATGAGCAGTTCTTC
>TRBV20-1|few|TRBJ2-3|TRBD1
CSAPAGGASDTQYF
TGCAGTGCCCCGGCAGGGGGCGCGTCAGATACGCAGTATTTT
>TRBV5-1|.|TRBJ1-1|TRBD1
CASSLARGSSMNTEAFF
TGCGCCAGCAGCTTGGCCAGGGGGTCTTCCATGAACACTGAAGCTTTCTTT
>TRBV15|few|TRBJ1-6|.
CATSFSGTMASPLHF
TGTGCCACCAGCTTTTCCGGGACTATGGCTTCACCCCTCCACTTT
>TRBV5-1|.|TRBJ2-7|TRBD1
CASTRDRGVHEQYF
TGCGCCAGCACGAGGGACAGGGGAGTCCACGAGCAGTACTTC
>TRBV7-9|many|TRBJ1-1|.
CASSQGRMNTEAFF
TGTGCCAGCAGCCAAGGACGGATGAACACTGAAGCTTTCTTT
>TRBV18|.|TRBJ2-1|TRBD1
CASSPQEDREQFF
TGTGCCAGCTCACCACAGGAGGACAGGGAGCAGTTCTTC
>TRBV7-2|few|TRBJ2-7|TRBD1
CASIPQAGQGHEQYF
TGTGCCAGCATCCCCCAAGCGGGACAGGGCCACGAGCAGTACTTC
>TRBV20-1|many|TRBJ2-1|.
CSASSGRVRINEQFF
TGCAGTGCTAGTTCTGGGCGGGTACGCATCAATGAGCAGTTCTTC
>TRBV12-3/TRBV12-4|many|TRBJ2-2|.
CASSPSGRPDTGELFF
TGTGCCAGCAGTCCCTCAGGGCGCCCAGACACCGGGGAGCTGTTTTTT
>TRBV18|.|TRBJ1-4|.
CASSFGPDEKLFF
TGTGCCAGCTCATTCGGACCAGATGAAAAACTGTTTTTT
>TRBV9|.|TRBJ2-7|.
CASSVGTVSSYEQYF
TGTGCCAGCAGCGTAGGAACGGTTAGCTCCTACGAGCAGTACTTC
>TRBV20-1|few|TRBJ1-1|.
CSASWETNTEAFF
TGCAGTGCTAGTTGGGAAACAAACACTGAAGCTTTCTTT
>TRBV7-6|.|TRBJ2-7|.
CASSFLATSEQYF
TGTGCCAGCAGCTTTCTGGCCACTTCGGAGCAGTACTTC
>TRBV15|.|TRBJ2-7|.
CATSRSFDGSYEQYF
TGTGCCACCAGCAGGAGTTTTGACGGCTCCTACGAGCAGTACTTC